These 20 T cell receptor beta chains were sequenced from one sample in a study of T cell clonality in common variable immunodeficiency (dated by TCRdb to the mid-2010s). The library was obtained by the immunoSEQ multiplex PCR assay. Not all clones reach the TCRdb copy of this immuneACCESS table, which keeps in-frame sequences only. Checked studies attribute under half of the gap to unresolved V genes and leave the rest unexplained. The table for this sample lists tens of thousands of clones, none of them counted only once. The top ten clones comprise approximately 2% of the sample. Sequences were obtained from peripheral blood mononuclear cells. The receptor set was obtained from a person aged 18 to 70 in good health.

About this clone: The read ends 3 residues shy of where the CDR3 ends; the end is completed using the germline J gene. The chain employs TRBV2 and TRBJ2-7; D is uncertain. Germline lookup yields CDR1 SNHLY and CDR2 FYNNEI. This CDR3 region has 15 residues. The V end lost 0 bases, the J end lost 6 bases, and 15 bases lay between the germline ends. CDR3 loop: CASSEARVRPREQYF. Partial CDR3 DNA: TGTGCCAGCAGTGAAGCCCGGGTTAGACCGCGCGAG.

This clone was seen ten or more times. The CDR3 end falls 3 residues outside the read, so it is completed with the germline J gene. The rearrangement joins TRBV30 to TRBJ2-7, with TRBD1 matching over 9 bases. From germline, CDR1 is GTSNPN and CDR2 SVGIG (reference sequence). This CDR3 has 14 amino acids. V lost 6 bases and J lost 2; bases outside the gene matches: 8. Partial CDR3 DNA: TGTGCCTGCCCGAGGACAGGGGCCGCCTACGAG. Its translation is CACPRTGAAYE. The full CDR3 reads CACPRTGAAYEQYF. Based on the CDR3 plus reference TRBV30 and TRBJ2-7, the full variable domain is SQTIHQWPATLVQPVGSPLSLECTVEGTSNPNLYWYRQAAGRGLQLLFYSVGIGQISSEVPQNLSASRPQDRQFILSSKKLLLSDSGFYLCACPRTGAAYEQYFGPGTRLTVT.

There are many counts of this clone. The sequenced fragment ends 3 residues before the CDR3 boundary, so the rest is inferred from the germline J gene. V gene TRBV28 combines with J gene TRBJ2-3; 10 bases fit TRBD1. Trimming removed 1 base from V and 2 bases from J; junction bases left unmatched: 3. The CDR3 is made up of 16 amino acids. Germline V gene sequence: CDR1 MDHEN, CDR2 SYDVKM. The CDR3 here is CASSLSGQGTTDTQYF. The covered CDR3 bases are TGTGCCAGCAGTTTATCGGGACAGGGGACCACAGATACG. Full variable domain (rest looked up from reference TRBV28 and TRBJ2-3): DVKVTQSSRYLVKRTGEKVFLECVQDMDHENMFWYRQDPGLGLRLIYFSYDVKMKEKGDIPEGYSVSREKKERFSLILESASTNQTSMYLCASSLSGQGTTDTQYFGPGTRLTVL.

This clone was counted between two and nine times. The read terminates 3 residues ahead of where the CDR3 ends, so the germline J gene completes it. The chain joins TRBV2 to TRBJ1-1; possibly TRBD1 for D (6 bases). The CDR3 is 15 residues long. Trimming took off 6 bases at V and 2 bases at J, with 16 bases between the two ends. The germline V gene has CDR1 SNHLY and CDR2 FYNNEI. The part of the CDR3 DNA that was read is TGTGCCAGCAGACAATCCGGGACACTAAACACTGAA. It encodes CASRQSGTLNTE. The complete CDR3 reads CASRQSGTLNTEAFF. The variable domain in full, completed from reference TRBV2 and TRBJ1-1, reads EPEVTQTPSHQVTQMGQEVILRCVPISNHLYFYWYRQILGQKVEFLVSFYNNEISEKSEIFDDQFSVERPDGSNFTLKIRSTKLEDSAMYFCASRQSGTLNTEAFFGQGTRLTVV.

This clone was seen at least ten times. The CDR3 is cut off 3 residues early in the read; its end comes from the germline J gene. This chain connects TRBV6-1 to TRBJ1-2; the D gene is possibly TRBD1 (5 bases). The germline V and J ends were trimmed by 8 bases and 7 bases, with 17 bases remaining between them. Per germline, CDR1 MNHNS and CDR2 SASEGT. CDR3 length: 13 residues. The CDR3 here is CASRGLNRIGYTF. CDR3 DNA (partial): TGTGCCAGCCGTGGATTGAACAGGATTGGC.

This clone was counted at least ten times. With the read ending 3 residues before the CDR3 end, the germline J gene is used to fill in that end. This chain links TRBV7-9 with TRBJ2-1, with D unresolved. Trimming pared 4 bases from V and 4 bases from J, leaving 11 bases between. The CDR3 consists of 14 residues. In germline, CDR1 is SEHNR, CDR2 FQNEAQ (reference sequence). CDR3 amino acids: CASSSRASYNEQFF. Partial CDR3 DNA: TGTGCCAGCAGCTCCAGAGCGAGTTACAATGAG.

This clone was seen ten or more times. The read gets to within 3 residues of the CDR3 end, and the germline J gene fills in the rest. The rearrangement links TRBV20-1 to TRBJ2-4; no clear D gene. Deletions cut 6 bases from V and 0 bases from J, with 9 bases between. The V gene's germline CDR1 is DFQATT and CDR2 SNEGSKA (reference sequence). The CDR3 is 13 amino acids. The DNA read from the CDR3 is TGCAGTGCAAGACTTCTAGCCAAAAACATT. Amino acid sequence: CSARLLAKNI. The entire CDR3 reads CSARLLAKNIQYF.

The CDR3 DNA, read in part, is TGTGCCAGCAGCTGGGGACAGGGGTTAAACACTGAA. Its translation: CASSWGQGLNTE. The complete CDR3 protein is CASSWGQGLNTEAFF. V gene TRBV7-2 combines with J gene TRBJ1-1, with TRBD1 matching 10 bases. The read ends 3 residues shy of where the CDR3 ends; the end is completed using the germline J gene. The CDR3 extends over 15 amino acids. Losses at the gene ends were 4 bases for V and 2 bases for J; bases not matched to a gene: 4. Germline lookup yields CDR1 SGHTA and CDR2 FQGNSA.

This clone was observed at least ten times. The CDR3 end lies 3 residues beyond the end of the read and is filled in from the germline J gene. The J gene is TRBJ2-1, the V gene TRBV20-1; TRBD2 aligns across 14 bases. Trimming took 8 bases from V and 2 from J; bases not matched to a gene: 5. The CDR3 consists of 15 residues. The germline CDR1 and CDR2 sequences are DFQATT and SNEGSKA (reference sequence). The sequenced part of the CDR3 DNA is TGCAGTCCAAGACTAGCGGGGGGGACCTACAATGAG. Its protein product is CSPRLAGGTYNE. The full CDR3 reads CSPRLAGGTYNEQFF.

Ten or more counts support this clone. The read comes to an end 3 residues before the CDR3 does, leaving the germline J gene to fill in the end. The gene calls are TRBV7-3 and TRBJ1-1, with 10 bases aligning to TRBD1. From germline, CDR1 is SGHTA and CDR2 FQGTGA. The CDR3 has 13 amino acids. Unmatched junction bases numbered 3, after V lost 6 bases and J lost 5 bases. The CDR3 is CASRGTGDTEAFF. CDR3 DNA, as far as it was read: TGTGCCAGCAGGGGGACAGGGGATACTGAA. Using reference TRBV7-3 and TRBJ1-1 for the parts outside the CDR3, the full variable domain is GAGVSQTPSNKVTEKGKYVELRCDPISGHTALYWYRQSLGQGPEFLIYFQGTGAADDSGLPNDRFFAVRPEGSVSTLKIQRTERGDSAVYLCASRGTGDTEAFFGQGTRLTVV.

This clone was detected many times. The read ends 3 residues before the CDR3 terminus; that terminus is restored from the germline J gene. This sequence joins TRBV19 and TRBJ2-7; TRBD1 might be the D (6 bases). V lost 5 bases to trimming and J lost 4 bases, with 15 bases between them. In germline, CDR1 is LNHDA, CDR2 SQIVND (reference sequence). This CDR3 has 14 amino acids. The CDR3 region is CASSEGQTSYEQYF. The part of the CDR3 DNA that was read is TGTGCCAGTAGTGAGGGACAAACTTCTTACGAG.

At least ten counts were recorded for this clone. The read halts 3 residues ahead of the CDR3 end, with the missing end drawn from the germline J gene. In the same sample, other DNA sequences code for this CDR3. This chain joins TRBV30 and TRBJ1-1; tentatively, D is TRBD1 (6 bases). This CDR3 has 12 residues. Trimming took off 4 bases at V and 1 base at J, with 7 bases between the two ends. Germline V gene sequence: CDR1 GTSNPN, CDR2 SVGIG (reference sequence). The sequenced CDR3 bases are TGTGCCTGGAAACAGGGGAACACTGAA. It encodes CAWKQGNTE. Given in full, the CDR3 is CAWKQGNTEAFF.

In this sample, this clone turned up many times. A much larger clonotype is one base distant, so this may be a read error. CDR3 DNA (partial): TGCAGTGCTAGACTTCGGACAGGGCCGAATTTAGTG. It encodes CSARLRTGPNLV. The whole CDR3 protein reads CSARLRTGPNLVLFF. The chain carries TRBV20-1 and TRBJ2-2; 8 bases line up with TRBD1. The read ends 3 residues early relative to the CDR3; the germline J gene fills the gap. The CDR3 covers 15 residues. The V gene's germline CDR1 is DFQATT and CDR2 SNEGSKA (reference sequence).

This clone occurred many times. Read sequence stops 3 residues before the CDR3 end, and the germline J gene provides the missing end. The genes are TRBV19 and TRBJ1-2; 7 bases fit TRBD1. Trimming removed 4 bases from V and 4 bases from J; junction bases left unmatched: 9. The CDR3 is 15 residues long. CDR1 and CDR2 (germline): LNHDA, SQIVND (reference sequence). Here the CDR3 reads CASSRGTVGPYGYTF. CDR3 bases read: TGTGCCAGTAGTAGAGGGACAGTGGGTCCCTATGGC.

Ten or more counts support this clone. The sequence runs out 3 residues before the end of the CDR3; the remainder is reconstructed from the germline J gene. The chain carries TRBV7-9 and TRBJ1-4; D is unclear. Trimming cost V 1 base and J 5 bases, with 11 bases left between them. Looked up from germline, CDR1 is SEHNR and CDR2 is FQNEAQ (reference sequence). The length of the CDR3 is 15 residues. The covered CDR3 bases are TGTGCCAGCAGCTTAGTGAGAGAACTAAATGAAAAA. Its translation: CASSLVRELNEK. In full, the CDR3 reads CASSLVRELNEKLFF.

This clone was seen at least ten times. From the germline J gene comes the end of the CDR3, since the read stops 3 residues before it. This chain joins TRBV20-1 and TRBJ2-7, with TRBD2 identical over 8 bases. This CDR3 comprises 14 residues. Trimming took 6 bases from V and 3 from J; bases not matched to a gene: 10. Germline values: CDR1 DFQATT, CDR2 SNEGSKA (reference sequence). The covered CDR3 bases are TGCAGTGCGGCTCGGACTAGCTCGTACTACGAG. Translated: CSAARTSSYYE. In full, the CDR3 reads CSAARTSSYYEQYF.

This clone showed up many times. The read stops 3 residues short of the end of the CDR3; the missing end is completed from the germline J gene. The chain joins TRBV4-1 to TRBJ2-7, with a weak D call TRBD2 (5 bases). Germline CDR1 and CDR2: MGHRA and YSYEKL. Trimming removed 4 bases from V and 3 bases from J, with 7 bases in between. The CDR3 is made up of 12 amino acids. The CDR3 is CASSPGLYEQYF. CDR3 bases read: TGCGCCAGCAGCCCAGGACTCTACGAG.

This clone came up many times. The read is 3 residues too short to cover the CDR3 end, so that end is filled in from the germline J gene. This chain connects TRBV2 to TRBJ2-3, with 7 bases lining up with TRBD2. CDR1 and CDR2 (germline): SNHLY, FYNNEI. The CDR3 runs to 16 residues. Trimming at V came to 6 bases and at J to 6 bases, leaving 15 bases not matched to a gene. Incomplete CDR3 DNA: TGTGCCAGCAGCGAAAGGGACTACTTTTCGCATGATACG. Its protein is CASSERDYFSHDT. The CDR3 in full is CASSERDYFSHDTQYF.

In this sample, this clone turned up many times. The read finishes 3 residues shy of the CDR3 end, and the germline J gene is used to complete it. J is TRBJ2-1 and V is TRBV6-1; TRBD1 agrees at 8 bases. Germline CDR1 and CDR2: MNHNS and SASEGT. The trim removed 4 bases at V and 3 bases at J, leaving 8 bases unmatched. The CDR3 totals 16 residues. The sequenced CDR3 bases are TGTGCCAGCAGTGCACTAACCGGGACAGGCTACAATGAG. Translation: CASSALTGTGYNE. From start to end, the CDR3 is CASSALTGTGYNEQFF.

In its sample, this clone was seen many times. The sequenced CDR3 bases are TGCGCCAGCAGCCCGGGAGATACG. Its translation: CASSPGDT. The full CDR3 protein reads CASSPGDTQYF. The chain has TRBV5-1 and TRBJ2-3; no firm D call. The read terminates 3 residues before the CDR3 end, so the remaining end is supplied by the germline J gene. The CDR3 covers 11 residues. Germline lookup yields CDR1 SGHRS and CDR2 YFSETQ. V dropped 4 bases and J dropped 5 bases, with 5 bases sitting between them.